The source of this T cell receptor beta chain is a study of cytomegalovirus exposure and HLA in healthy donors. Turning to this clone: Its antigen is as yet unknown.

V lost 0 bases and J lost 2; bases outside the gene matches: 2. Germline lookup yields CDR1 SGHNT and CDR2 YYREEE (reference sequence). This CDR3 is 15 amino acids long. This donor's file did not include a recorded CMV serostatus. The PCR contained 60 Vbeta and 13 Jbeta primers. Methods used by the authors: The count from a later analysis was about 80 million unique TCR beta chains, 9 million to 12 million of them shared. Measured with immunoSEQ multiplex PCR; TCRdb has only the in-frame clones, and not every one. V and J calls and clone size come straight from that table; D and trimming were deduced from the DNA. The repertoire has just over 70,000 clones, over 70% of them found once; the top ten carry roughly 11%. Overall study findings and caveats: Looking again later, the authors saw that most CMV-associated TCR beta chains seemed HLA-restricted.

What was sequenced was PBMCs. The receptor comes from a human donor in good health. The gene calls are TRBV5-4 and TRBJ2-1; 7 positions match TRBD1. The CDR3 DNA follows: TGTGCCAGCAGCTTGGACACAGGGGCCTACAATGAGCAGTTCTTC. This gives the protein CASSLDTGAYNEQFF.